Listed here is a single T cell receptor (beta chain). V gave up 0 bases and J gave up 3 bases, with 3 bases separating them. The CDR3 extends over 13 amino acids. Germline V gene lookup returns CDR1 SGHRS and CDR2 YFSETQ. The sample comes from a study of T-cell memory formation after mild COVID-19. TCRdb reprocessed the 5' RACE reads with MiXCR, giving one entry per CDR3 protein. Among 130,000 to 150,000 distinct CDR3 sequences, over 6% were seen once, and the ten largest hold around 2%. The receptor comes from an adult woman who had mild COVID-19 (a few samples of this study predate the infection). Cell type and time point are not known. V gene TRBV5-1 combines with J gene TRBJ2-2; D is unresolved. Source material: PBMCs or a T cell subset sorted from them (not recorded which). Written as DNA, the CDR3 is TGCGCCAGCAGCTTGGCCCACACCGGGGAGCTGTTTTTT. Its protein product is CASSLAHTGELFF.